Described below is a single T cell receptor (beta chain) sequence and its context. This sample was taken from a study of CD8+ T cells in alopecia areata. cDNA serving as the sequencing template came from extracted, reverse transcribed RNA. Clones were read by immunoSEQ multiplex PCR, and TCRdb kept only the in-frame ones, dropping some. Of about 160,000 clones in the sample, around three fifths are singletons; the top ten hold roughly 0.91%. V shed 4 bases and J 3 bases; nucleotides not matched to a gene: 11. The CDR3 totals 15 residues. CDR1 and CDR2 (germline): GTSNPN, SVGIG (reference sequence). The treatment: oral pan-JAK inhibitor, 5-10 mg twice daily.

The source material was CD4+ T cells sorted from blood, sampled at week 4, from a patient treated with tofacitinib. The source is a human donor with alopecia areata. This rearrangement joins TRBV30 to TRBJ1-2; TRBD1 aligns across 7 bases. The CDR3 sequence is CAWKRGGNRDYGYTF. The CDR3 DNA is TGTGCCTGGAAACGAGGGGGCAATCGAGACTATGGCTACACCTTC. Based on the CDR3 plus reference TRBV30 and TRBJ1-2, the full variable domain is SQTIHQWPATLVQPVGSPLSLECTVEGTSNPNLYWYRQAAGRGLQLLFYSVGIGQISSEVPQNLSASRPQDRQFILSSKKLLLSDSGFYLCAWKRGGNRDYGYTFGSGTRLTVV.